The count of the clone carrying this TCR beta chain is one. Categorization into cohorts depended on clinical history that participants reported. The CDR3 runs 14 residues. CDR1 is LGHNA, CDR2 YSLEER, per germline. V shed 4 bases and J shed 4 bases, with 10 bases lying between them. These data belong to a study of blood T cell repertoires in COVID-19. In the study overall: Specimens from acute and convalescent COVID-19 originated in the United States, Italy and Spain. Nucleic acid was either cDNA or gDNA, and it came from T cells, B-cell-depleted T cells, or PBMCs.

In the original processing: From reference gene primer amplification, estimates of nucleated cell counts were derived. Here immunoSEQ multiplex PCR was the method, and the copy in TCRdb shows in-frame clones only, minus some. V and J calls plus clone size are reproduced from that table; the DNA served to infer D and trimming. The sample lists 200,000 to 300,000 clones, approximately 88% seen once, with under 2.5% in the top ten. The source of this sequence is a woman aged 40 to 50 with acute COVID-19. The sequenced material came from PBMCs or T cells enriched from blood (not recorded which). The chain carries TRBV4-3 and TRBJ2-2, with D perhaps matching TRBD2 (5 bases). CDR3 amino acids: CASSRQAGTGELFF. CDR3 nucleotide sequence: TGCGCCAGCAGCCGTCAGGCGGGCACCGGGGAGCTGTTTTTT.